Listed here are 10 T cell receptor beta chains from one sample, sequenced in a study of siplizumab effects on memory and regulatory T cells. Their antigen targets remain unknown. Coculture of mixed lymphocyte reaction cells was performed at 37°C for approximately 6 days. Assay used: immunoSEQ multiplex PCR; TCRdb lists only in-frame clones, some missing. The sample includes 9,900 or so clones, 40% to 55% seen only once; the top ten take roughly 23%. The sequencing input was CFSE-low (dividing) CD4+ T cells sorted from an allogeneic mixed lymphocyte reaction. The receptors shown here come from a human donor in good health; the cells came from an allogeneic mixed lymphocyte reaction.

This clone has just a few counts. The CDR3 sequence: CASGGLHSASNYGYTF. CDR3 bases: TGTGCCAGCGGAGGCCTACATTCAGCAAGTAACTATGGCTACACCTTC. The rearrangement joins TRBV5-4 to TRBJ1-2; D remains ambiguous. Between the trimmed V and J ends, which lost 7 bases and 1 base, there was a span of 20 bases. Germline V gene data show CDR1 as SGHNT and CDR2 as YYREEE (reference sequence). The CDR3 loop spans 16 amino acids.

The rearrangement uses TRBV7-2 and TRBJ2-4; D possibly corresponds to TRBD2 (5 bases). V shed 2 bases and J shed 12 bases, with 14 bases lying between them. There are 13 residues in the CDR3. The germline CDR1 and CDR2 sequences are SGHTA and FQGNSA. The CDR3 nucleotides read TGTGCCAGCAGCTTACTTTCCGGGAATAATCAGTACTTC. It is translated as CASSLLSGNNQYF.

The V gene is TRBV30, the J gene TRBJ2-2; 8 bases map to TRBD1. Germline V lookup: CDR1 GTSNPN, CDR2 SVGIG (reference sequence). With V trimmed by 2 bases and J by 4 bases, 6 bases remained unmatched. The CDR3 spans 15 residues. This CDR3 is CAWSRTGGFTGELFF. The CDR3 bases are TGTGCCTGGAGTAGAACAGGGGGTTTCACCGGGGAGCTGTTTTTT.

This clone was counted a few times. The rearrangement joins TRBV7-2 to TRBJ1-5; 7 positions agree with TRBD1. The CDR3 is made up of 13 amino acids. V was clipped by 5 bases and J by 7 bases; unmatched bases: 5. Germline CDR1 is SGHTA and CDR2 is FQGNSA. In DNA, the CDR3 is TGTGCCAGCAGCCCCAACAGGGGCCAGCCCCAGCATTTT. This encodes CASSPNRGQPQHF.

The chain is built from TRBV9 and TRBJ2-5; TRBD2 matches at 8 bases. The CDR3 loop spans 16 amino acids. Losses at the gene ends were 4 bases for V and 5 bases for J; bases not matched to a gene: 13. CDR1 and CDR2 from the germline V gene are SGDLS and YYNGEE. The CDR3 spells CASSRSSGTPGETQYF. DNA of the CDR3: TGTGCCAGCAGCCGAAGTAGCGGGACCCCTGGGGAGACCCAGTACTTC. Full variable domain (remainder filled in from reference TRBV9 and TRBJ2-5): DSGVTQTPKHLITATGQRVTLRCSPRSGDLSVYWYQQSLDQGLQFLIQYYNGEERAKGNILERFSAQQFPDLHSELNLSSLELGDSALYFCASSRSSGTPGETQYFGPGTRLLVL.

This clone was seen a few times. This chain uses TRBV5-1 with TRBJ2-1; D perhaps matches TRBD2 (6 bases). Germline values: CDR1 SGHRS, CDR2 YFSETQ. The CDR3 spans 13 residues. The V gene lost 3 bases and the J gene lost 10 bases, with 14 bases spanning the gap. CDR3 sequence reads: CASSSGGAREQFF. The CDR3 DNA reads as TGCGCCAGCAGCTCTGGCGGGGCCCGGGAGCAGTTCTTC.

For the CDR3, the DNA is TGTGCCAGCAGTGTCACCAGGGTTTACGAGCAGTACTTC. This gives the protein CASSVTRVYEQYF. The rearrangement uses TRBV7-3 and TRBJ2-7, with D tentatively TRBD1 (5 bases). V shed 6 bases and J shed 4 bases, with 13 bases lying between them. The CDR3 length is 13 residues. Germline loops: CDR1 SGHTA, CDR2 FQGTGA.

The chain links TRBV9 to TRBJ1-2; no clear D. The V gene's germline CDR1 is SGDLS and CDR2 YYNGEE. The CDR3 has 13 residues. The V and J ends lost 3 bases and 2 bases respectively, with 8 bases between them. CDR3 in amino acids: CASSENINYGYTF. DNA for the CDR3: TGTGCCAGCAGCGAAAACATAAACTATGGCTACACCTTC.

On this clone: Germline is not matched at one junction end, which may reflect a read error. The V gene is TRBV5-1, the J gene TRBJ1-2, with 7 bases matching TRBD1. Germline values: CDR1 SGHRS, CDR2 YFSETQ. The CDR3 sequence is 12 residues long. The CDR3 region is CASSLDRFGYTF. DNA for the CDR3: TGCGCCAGCAGTTTGGACAGGTTTGGCTACACCTTC.

This clone is categorized as medium-sized. The DNA of the CDR3 is TGTGCCAGCATGTGGGACCTAGGAAACTACGAGCAGTACTTC. This gives the protein CASMWDLGNYEQYF. The chain recombines TRBV6-1 with TRBJ2-7; D might be TRBD1 or TRBD2, each matching 5 bases. V lost 7 bases and J lost 3, with 16 bases in between. The CDR3 contains 14 residues. In germline, CDR1 is MNHNS, CDR2 SASEGT.